The source of this TCR beta chain is a study of T-cell reconstitution after alpha-beta-depleted transplantation in children (dated by TCRdb to about 2016). Background on the whole study: T-cell immune reconstitution after TCRalphabeta/CD19-depleted allogeneic hematopoietic cell transplantation in children was quantitatively tracked in the study by means of TCR repertoire profiling.

Summary of the overall study and its limitations: Hyperexpanded clone frequencies declined over subsequent months; after one year, T-cell counts and TCRbeta diversity were mostly attributed to newly produced T cells. About two months after transplant, the apparently early recovery of alphabetaT-cell counts reportedly depended on just several hundred clones that had expanded rapidly and came from non-depleted graft cells. The high TCRbeta diversity at day 60 in some patients was ascribed to recipient T cells and intrathymic progenitors that had survived conditioning.

The CDR3 has 15 amino acids, counting the end cysteine and phenylalanine. Here the CDR3 DNA is all that survives: 45 bases in frame from base 1. Trimming leaves V shorter by 3 bases and J shorter by 0 bases, with the junction holding 7 bases beyond the gene matches. In the germline V gene (reference sequence), CDR1 corresponds to DFQATT and CDR2 to SNEGSKA. Preparation of the library involved PCR. Sequencer: Illumina HiSeq 2500. TCR library preparation used molecular barcoding, with unique molecular identifiers applied to normalize quantification of the TCRbeta repertoire. TCRdb trimmed public reads at Q25 via fastp, called clones via MiXCR and kept in-frame beta chains. Rows are combined by CDR3 protein, so each entry shows the most common genes and DNA. The sample data list about a million distinct CDR3 sequences, and about 31% of these were observed just once. The ten largest account for about 28% of the sample.

As for this clonotype: What antigen it recognizes has not been identified. Per-base qualities were not stored, and no clone one base away is much larger.

The sample's treatment or condition, from its label and the paper: allogeneic hematopoietic cell transplantation with graft depleted of TCRalphabeta T cells and CD19 B cells. The transplant recipients were children given TCRalphabeta/CD19-depleted allogeneic hematopoietic cell grafts. The rearrangement joined TRBV20-1 to TRBJ1-1; 7 bases in between match TRBD1. This sample comprised PBMCs, mostly from graft donor cells, obtained 360 days after TCRalphabeta/CD19-depleted stem cell transplant. The receptor comes from a boy under two years old who had a stem cell transplant for SCID, so the T cells may come from the graft donor. CDR3 protein: CSASPGGGVNTEAFF. Here is the DNA: TGCAGTGCTAGTCCAGGGGGTGGTGTGAACACTGAAGCTTTCTTT.